One T cell receptor (beta chain) is described in this entry. Its specificity is unknown. Given the absence of the conserved phenylalanine or tryptophan at the CDR3 end, a read error is likely. V was trimmed by 1 base and J by 0 bases, leaving 4 bases between them. Germline loops: CDR1 MNHEY, CDR2 SVGEGT. The CDR3 consists of 15 residues. The data are from a study of tumor and adjacent non-tumor tissue in lung cancer. Study overall: Aged roughly 31 to 76 years, patients included fewer than 11 men and roughly 5 women with stage I to III disease.

RNA was extracted from bulk tissue without any cell sorting. This non-tumor lung sample came from over 3 cm beyond the tumor edge. Between August and November 2014, newly diagnosed, chemotherapy-naive lung cancer patients underwent thoracic surgery in China. The study, taken as a whole, reports: Normal lung showed higher cumulative top 100 clone frequency than tumor. Significantly higher TCR diversity was found in tumor than normal lung.

The library came from three nested PCR rounds adapted from ARM-PCR protocols. TCRdb independently ran MiXCR on the multiplex PCR reads; one entry per CDR3 protein. The table lists approximately 53,000 distinct CDR3 sequences, around three quarters of them singletons, with around a quarter in the top ten. This clonotype was obtained from a woman in her fifties or sixties with non-small cell lung cancer. The specimen sequenced was distant non-tumor lung tissue. The chain carries TRBV6-2 or TRBV6-3 and TRBJ2-6; D remains unclear. The CDR3 sequence is CASSYLPSGANVLTL. CDR3 coding DNA: TGTGCCAGCAGTTACTTGCCCTCTGGGGCCAACGTCCTGACTTTG.